This TCR beta chain stems from a study of response to subunit inactivated influenza vaccine. The V gene lost 3 bases and the J gene lost 8 bases, with 7 bases spanning the gap. CDR1 is KGHDR, CDR2 SFDVKD, per germline. The CDR3 totals 12 residues. TCRdb passed the RT-PCR reads through MiXCR, listing each CDR3 protein once. The sample includes about 650,000 distinct CDR3 sequences, around 13% seen only once; the top ten take about 7.6%. The sample here was PBMCs from blood, taken 14 to 15 days before vaccination. This chain joins TRBV24-1 and TRBJ2-1, with D possibly matching TRBD2 (5 bases). This sequence originates from a man in his fifties who received an inactivated influenza vaccine. CDR3 sequence (DNA): TGTGCCACCAGTGATGAGGGCGATGAGCAGTTCTTC. Amino acid sequence: CATSDEGDEQFF.